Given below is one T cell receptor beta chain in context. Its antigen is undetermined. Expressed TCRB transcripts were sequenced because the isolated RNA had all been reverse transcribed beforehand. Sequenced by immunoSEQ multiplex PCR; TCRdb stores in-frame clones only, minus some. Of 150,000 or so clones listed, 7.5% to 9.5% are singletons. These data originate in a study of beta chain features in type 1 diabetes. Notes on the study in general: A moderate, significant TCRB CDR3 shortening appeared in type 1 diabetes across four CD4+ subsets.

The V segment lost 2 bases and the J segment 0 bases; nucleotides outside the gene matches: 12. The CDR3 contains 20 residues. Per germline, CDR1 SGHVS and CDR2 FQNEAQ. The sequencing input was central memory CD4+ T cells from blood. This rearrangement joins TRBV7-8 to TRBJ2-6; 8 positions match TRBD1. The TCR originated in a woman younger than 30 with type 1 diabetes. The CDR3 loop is CASSLKVRTGFYSGANVLTF. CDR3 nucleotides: TGTGCCAGCAGCTTAAAGGTTCGGACAGGGTTTTACTCTGGGGCCAACGTCCTGACTTTC.